What follows describes a single T cell receptor beta chain. Data came from immunoSEQ multiplex PCR; TCRdb stores just in-frame clones and leaves some out. The data contain around 53,000 clones, 92% of them singletons. This sample was included in a study of T cell changes during pregnancy in multiple sclerosis. The CDR3 loop spans 17 amino acids. V was shortened by 4 bases and J by 0 bases, with 14 bases between the two germline ends. Germline V gene data show CDR1 as SGHNT and CDR2 as YYREEE (reference sequence). The receptor comes from a female donor with multiple sclerosis, enrolled in a pregnancy study. Source: CD4+ T cells from peripheral blood mononuclear cells, taken after pregnancy. V gene TRBV5-4 combines with J gene TRBJ1-6; no clear D gene. DNA for the CDR3: TGTGCCAGCAGCCCGTGGAGGGAAAGCTCCTATAATTCACCCCTCCACTTT. It encodes CASSPWRESSYNSPLHF.